What follows describes a single TCR beta chain. What it binds is unknown. Peripheral blood was collected in volumes of roughly 6 milliliters at each of two time points. This specimen comes from a study of prognosis after radiotherapy for stage I lung cancer. Study-level background: Recruitment took place in Nanjing, China, where patients with stage I non-small cell lung cancer were enrolled between April 2018 and January 2019. Four to six patients had oligometastatic NSCLC after their primary tumor was surgically resected, and under 15 patients had newly diagnosed primary stage I lung tumors.

CDR1 is MNHEY and CDR2 is SVGAGI in the germline V gene. The CDR3 covers 15 residues. V was pared by 4 bases and J by 8 bases, with 11 bases of the junction left unmatched. Findings and caveats of the study: Tumor-specific reactivity of the expanded TCR clones remained undetermined.

Amplicons of TCR beta CDR3 were generated from genomic DNA by two-round multiplex PCR. Specific primers for each TRBV and TRBJ gene were what first-round PCR used. TCRdb processed the multiplex PCR reads anew with MiXCR; each CDR3 protein has one entry. The data contain about 26,000 distinct CDR3 sequences, about 30% of them singletons. This specimen consisted of PBMCs, obtained before or after stereotactic body radiation therapy (not recorded which). The TCR originated in a donor aged 50 or older with non-small cell lung cancer. The gene calls are TRBV6-5 and TRBJ2-1, with TRBD2 identical over 7 bases. CDR3 DNA: TGTGCCAGCAGTTTGTCGGGGGGAGGGGTCGATGAGCAGTTCTTC. Residues: CASSLSGGGVDEQFF.